Following are 9 T cell receptor beta chains from one sample sequenced in a study of human CD8 memory T cell subsets. The TCR beta sequencing libraries came from UMI-labeled 5' RACE. From its re-call of the 5' RACE reads, TCRdb lists each CDR3 protein once, without DNA. The sample yields more than 6,000 distinct CDR3 sequences, of which the top ten take up around 20%. The TPEX subset meant dysfunctional early memory CD8+ cells, CCR7+ PD-1+ TIGIT+. The material sequenced was CD8+ T cells from PBMCs. Source of these receptors: a human donor in good health.

Considering frequency, this clonotype is medium-sized. This chain connects TRBV6-5 to TRBJ2-5; TCRdb's assignment of TRBD1 cannot be checked, as there is no DNA. The CDR3 loop spans 14 amino acids. CDR1 and CDR2 from the germline V gene are MNHEY and SVGAGI. The CDR3 sequence: CASSPTGVGETQYF.

The chain joins TRBV7-9 to TRBJ1-6; TCRdb outputs TRBD1, but without DNA this stays unchecked. The germline CDR1 and CDR2 sequences are SEHNR and FQNEAQ (reference sequence). This CDR3 region has 14 residues. The CDR3 reads CASSLPAGSSPLHF.

The rearrangement links TRBV4-3 to TRBJ2-7; no DNA is available, so the TRBD1 call from TCRdb remains unchecked. Germline V CDR1 and CDR2: LGHNA, YSLEER. The CDR3 covers 15 residues. The CDR3 reads CASSQAGQGGYEQYF.

The chain combines TRBV4-1 with TRBJ2-3; the TCRdb D gene call, TRBD2, has no DNA to confirm it. This CDR3 is built from 15 residues. Germline loops: CDR1 MGHRA, CDR2 YSYEKL. This chain's CDR3 is CASSLLAGVSDTQYF.

The rearrangement joins TRBV20-1 to TRBJ1-5. Germline loops: CDR1 DFQATT, CDR2 SNEGSKA (reference sequence). The CDR3 length is 13 residues. The CDR3 region is CSARSGWNQPQHF.

The rearrangement uses TRBV7-9 and TRBJ1-6; TCRdb selects TRBD1, and the lack of DNA leaves this call unchecked. Germline assignment: CDR1 SEHNR and CDR2 FQNEAQ (reference sequence). This CDR3 has 14 residues. CDR3 protein: CASSFDSNNSPLHF.

This clonotype is classed as medium-sized by frequency. The V and J genes are TRBV9 and TRBJ1-1; TCRdb's assignment of TRBD1 cannot be checked, as there is no DNA. Germline V gene data show CDR1 as SGDLS and CDR2 as YYNGEE. The CDR3 loop spans 16 amino acids. The CDR3 sequence: CASSVEGVGMNTEAFF. The full variable domain, completed using reference TRBV9 and TRBJ1-1, is DSGVTQTPKHLITATGQRVTLRCSPRSGDLSVYWYQQSLDQGLQFLIQYYNGEERAKGNILERFSAQQFPDLHSELNLSSLELGDSALYFCASSVEGVGMNTEAFFGQGTRLTVV.

This clonotype is labeled medium-sized based on frequency. The V call is TRBV2, the J call TRBJ2-1; the D call from TCRdb, TRBD1, cannot be confirmed without DNA. This CDR3 contains 13 residues. Germline V CDR1 and CDR2: SNHLY, FYNNEI. The CDR3 here is CASRGTGGNEQFF.

The chain joins TRBV19 to TRBJ2-7; TCRdb reports TRBD1, a call that lacks DNA to check it against. Germline values: CDR1 LNHDA, CDR2 SQIVND (reference sequence). The CDR3 covers 14 residues. The CDR3 is CASSITPTGDEQYF.